This TCR beta chain is drawn from a study of early T cells in non-severe SARS-CoV-2 infection. Study summary: Whole-blood bulk RNA, unsorted, was sequenced, and chains were unpaired.

Attached unique molecular identifiers marked individual cDNA molecules. MiXCR, applied by TCRdb to the 5' RACE reads, yields one record per CDR3 protein. This table has roughly 29,000 distinct CDR3 sequences, approximately 5.6% appearing once. This clonotype was recorded at least ten times. Its antigen is not known. V lost 6 bases and J lost 2; bases outside the gene matches: 12. Germline loops: CDR1 DFQATT, CDR2 SNEGSKA (reference sequence). The length of the CDR3 is 15 residues. Study-level points and caveats: Database matching using VDJdb favored anti-spike CD8 responses, with private and CD4 specificities left missing.

The receptor's source is an adult who was a healthcare worker with PCR-confirmed SARS-CoV-2 infection or an uninfected control (not recorded which). Input material: whole blood. This chain connects TRBV20-1 to TRBJ1-2; 7 positions match TRBD1. Here the CDR3 reads CSATQGHGANYGYTF. Written as DNA, the CDR3 is TGCAGTGCCACACAGGGGCATGGGGCAAACTATGGCTACACCTTC.